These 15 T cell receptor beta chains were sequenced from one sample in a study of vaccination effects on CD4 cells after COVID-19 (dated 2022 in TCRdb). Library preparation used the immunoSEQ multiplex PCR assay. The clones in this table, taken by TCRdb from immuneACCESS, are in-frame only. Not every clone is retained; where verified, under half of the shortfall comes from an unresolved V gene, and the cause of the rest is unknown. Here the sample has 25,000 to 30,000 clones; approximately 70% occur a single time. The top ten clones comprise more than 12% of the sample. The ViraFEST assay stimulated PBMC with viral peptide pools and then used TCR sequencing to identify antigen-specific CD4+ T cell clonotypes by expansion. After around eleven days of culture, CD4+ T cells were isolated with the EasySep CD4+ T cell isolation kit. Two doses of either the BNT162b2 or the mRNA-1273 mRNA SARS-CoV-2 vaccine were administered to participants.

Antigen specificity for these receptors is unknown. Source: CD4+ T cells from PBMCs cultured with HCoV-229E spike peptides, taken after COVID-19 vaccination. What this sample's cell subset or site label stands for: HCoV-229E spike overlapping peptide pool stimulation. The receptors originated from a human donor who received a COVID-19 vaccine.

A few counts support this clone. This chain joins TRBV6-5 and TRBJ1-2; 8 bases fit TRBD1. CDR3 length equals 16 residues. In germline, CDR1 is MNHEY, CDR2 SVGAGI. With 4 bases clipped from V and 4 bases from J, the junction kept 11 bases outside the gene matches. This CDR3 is CASSFLGQADFYGYTF. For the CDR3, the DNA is TGTGCCAGCAGTTTCCTGGGACAGGCTGATTTCTATGGCTACACCTTC.

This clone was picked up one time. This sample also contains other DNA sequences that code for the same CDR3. CDR3: CASSEAGGGQPQHF. The CDR3 nucleotides are TGTGCCAGCAGTGAAGCGGGGGGAGGTCAGCCCCAGCATTTT. The chain joins TRBV6-1 to TRBJ1-5, with D perhaps matching TRBD1 (5 bases). The CDR3 is 14 amino acids. Germline V gives CDR1 MNHNS, CDR2 SASEGT. Trimming stripped 0 bases from V and 6 bases from J, with 9 bases between.

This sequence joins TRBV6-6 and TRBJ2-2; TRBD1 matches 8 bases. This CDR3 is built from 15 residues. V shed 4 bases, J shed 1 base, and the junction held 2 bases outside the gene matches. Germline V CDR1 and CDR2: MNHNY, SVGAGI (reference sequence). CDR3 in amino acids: CASSFDRGNTGELFF. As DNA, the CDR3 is TGTGCCAGCAGTTTTGACAGGGGGAACACCGGGGAGCTGTTTTTT.

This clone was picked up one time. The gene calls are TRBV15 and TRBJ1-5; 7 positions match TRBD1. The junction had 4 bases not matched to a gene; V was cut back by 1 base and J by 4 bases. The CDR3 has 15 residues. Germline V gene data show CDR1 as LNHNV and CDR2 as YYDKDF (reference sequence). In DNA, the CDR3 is TGTGCCACCAGCAGAGGGCAGGGGGTAAATCAGCCCCAGCATTTT. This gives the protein CATSRGQGVNQPQHF.

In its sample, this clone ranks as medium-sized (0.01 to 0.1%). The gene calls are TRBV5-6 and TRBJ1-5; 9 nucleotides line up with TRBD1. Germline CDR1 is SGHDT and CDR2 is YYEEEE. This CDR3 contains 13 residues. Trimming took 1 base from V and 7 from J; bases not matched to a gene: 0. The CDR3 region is CASSLTGGQPQHF. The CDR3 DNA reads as TGTGCCAGCAGCTTGACAGGGGGCCAGCCCCAGCATTTT.

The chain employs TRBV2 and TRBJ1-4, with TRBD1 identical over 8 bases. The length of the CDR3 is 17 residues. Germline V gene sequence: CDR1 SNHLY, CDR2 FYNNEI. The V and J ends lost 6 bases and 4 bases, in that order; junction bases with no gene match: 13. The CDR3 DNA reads TGTGCCAGCAGATTTCCCCGGGACAGGAGTCGTAATGAAAAACTGTTTTTT. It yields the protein CASRFPRDRSRNEKLFF.

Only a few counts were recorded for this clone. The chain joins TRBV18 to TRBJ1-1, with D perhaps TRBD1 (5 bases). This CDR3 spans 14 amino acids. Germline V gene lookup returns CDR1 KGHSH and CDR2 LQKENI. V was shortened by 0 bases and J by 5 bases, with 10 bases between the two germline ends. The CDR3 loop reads CASSPPGWGTEAFF. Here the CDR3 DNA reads TGTGCCAGCTCACCACCAGGCTGGGGGACTGAAGCTTTCTTT.

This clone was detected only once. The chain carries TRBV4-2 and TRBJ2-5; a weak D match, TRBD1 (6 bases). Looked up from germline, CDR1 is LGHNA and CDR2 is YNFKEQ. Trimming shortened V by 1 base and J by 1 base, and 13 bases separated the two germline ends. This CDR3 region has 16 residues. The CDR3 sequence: CASSQGPGESQETQYF. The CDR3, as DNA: TGTGCCAGCAGCCAAGGACCAGGGGAATCCCAAGAGACCCAGTACTTC.

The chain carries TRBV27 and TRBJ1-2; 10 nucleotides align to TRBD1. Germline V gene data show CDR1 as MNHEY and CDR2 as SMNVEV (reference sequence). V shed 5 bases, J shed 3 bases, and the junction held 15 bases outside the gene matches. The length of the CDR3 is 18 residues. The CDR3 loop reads CASSPIETGGWPDYGYTF. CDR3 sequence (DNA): TGTGCCAGCAGTCCCATTGAGACAGGGGGCTGGCCCGACTATGGCTACACCTTC.

DNA for the CDR3: TGTGCCAGTAGTATAGCAGGGGTGCGGGAGGTTAATGAGCAGTTCTTC. As protein: CASSIAGVREVNEQFF. V is TRBV19 and J is TRBJ2-1; the match to TRBD2 covers 8 bases. CDR1 is LNHDA, CDR2 SQIVND, per germline (reference sequence). V lost 1 base and J lost 7; bases outside the gene matches: 9. This CDR3 has 16 amino acids.

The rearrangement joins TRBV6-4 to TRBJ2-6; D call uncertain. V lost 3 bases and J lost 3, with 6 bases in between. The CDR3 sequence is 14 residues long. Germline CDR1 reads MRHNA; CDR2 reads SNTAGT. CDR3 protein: CASSEGFGANVLTF. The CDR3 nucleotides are TGTGCCAGCAGTGAGGGTTTTGGGGCCAACGTCCTGACTTTC.

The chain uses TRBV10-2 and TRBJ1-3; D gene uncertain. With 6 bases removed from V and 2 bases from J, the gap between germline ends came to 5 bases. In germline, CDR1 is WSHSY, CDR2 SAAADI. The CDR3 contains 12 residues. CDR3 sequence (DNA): TGCGCCAGCAGGGTAGCTGGAAACACCATATATTTT. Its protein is CASRVAGNTIYF.

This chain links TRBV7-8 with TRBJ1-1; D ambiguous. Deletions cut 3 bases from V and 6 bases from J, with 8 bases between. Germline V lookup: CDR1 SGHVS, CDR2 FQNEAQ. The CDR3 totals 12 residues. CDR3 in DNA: TGTGCCAGCAGCTTCGTAGCAGCTGAAGCTTTCTTT. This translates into CASSFVAAEAFF.

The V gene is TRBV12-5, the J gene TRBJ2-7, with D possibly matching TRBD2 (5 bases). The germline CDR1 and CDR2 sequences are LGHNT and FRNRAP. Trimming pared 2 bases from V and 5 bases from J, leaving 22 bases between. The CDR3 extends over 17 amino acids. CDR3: CASGLLESWEYAHEQYF. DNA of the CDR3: TGTGCTAGTGGTTTGCTTGAATCGTGGGAGTACGCACACGAGCAGTACTTC.

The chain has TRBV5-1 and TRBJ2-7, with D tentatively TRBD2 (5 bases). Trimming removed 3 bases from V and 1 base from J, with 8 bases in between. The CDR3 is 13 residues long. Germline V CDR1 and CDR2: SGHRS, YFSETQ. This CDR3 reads CASSSTRSYEQYF. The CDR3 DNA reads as TGCGCCAGCAGCTCAACTAGGTCCTACGAGCAGTACTTC.